This T cell receptor beta chain is from a study of blood T cell repertoires in COVID-19. Study-wide background: The United States, Italy and Spain supplied acute and convalescent COVID-19 samples. PBMCs, B-cell-depleted T cells, or T cells provided the cDNA or gDNA that made up the material.

There are 12 residues in the CDR3. Germline assignment: CDR1 ENHRY and CDR2 SYGVKD. Trimming stripped 9 bases from V and 2 bases from J, with 8 bases between. As originally analysed: Amplification of reference gene primers was used by the study to estimate nucleated cell counts. Clones were read by immunoSEQ multiplex PCR, and TCRdb kept only the in-frame ones, dropping some. V, J and clone size are those of that table, while D and trimming were read from the DNA. The sample yields 100,000 to 150,000 clones, over 75% seen once. The chain uses TRBV10-3 and TRBJ1-5, with a tentative D call TRBD1 (5 bases). The clonotype originates from a woman in her 70s with acute or convalescent COVID-19. The sequenced sample was peripheral blood. CDR3 sequence: CAIQDGNQPQHF. The CDR3 nucleotides are TGTGCCATACAGGATGGCAATCAGCCCCAGCATTTT.